This entry is about one T cell receptor (beta chain). Its specificity is not known. This sample is part of a study of CD8+ T cells in alopecia areata. Germline loops: CDR1 MNHEY, CDR2 SMNVEV (reference sequence). This CDR3 is built from 15 residues. Trimming stripped 8 bases from V and 2 bases from J, with 16 bases between. Study conclusions and caveats: Numerous expanded lesional clones remained in scalp and blood during tofacitinib. Tofacitinib yielded significantly lower scalp clonality and fewer expanded CD8+ clones among the top 100. Lesional scalp, especially alopecia totalis/universalis, showed higher clonality than normal scalp. Scalp specimens additionally yield sequences from normal skin's resident alphabeta T cells.

RNA, once extracted, was reverse transcribed into cDNA for use as the sequencing template. Method: immunoSEQ multiplex PCR; TCRdb's copy keeps in-frame clones and lacks some. Of nearly 110,000 clones in the sample, 84% are singletons; the top ten hold over 20%. Treatment noted: oral pan-JAK inhibitor, 5-10 mg twice daily. This chain connects TRBV27 to TRBJ1-5, with TRBD1 as a possible D gene (5 bases). This clonotype was obtained from a human donor with alopecia areata. The sample in question was CD8+ T cells sorted from blood, obtained at week 24, from a patient treated with tofacitinib. This CDR3 reads CASGRQGGGNQPQHF. Written as DNA, the CDR3 is TGTGCCAGCGGACGCCAGGGTGGGGGCAATCAGCCCCAGCATTTT.